The next 25 T cell receptor beta chains were all read from a single sample in a study of T cell repertoires in cytomegalovirus infection. TCRdb reprocessed the reads via MiXCR and lists one record per CDR3 protein. The data show roughly 500,000 distinct CDR3 sequences, about 11% seen once. Sequenced: PBMCs. These receptors all stem from a human donor in good health (CMV status not recorded). Some clones in this sample may be carry-over from other donors' samples.

The V and J genes are TRBV7-3 and TRBJ2-3; possible D gene TRBD2, 5 bases. The V gene lost 3 bases and the J gene lost 0 bases, with 10 bases spanning the gap. Germline assignment: CDR1 SGHTA and CDR2 FQGTGA. The CDR3 length is 15 residues. The CDR3 loop is CASSFGVTSTDTQYF. The DNA for the CDR3 is TGTGCCAGCAGCTTCGGGGTCACTAGCACAGATACGCAGTATTTT.

The chain employs TRBV28 and TRBJ1-5; 9 bases line up with TRBD1. Germline V lookup: CDR1 MDHEN, CDR2 SYDVKM. This CDR3 has 17 amino acids. The J segment lost 4 bases and the V segment lost 1 base, leaving 8 bases of the junction unmatched. This CDR3 reads CASSLLGQGGRNQPQHF. The CDR3 DNA reads TGTGCCAGCAGTTTATTGGGACAGGGAGGAAGGAATCAGCCCCAGCATTTT.

This clonotype occurred many times. This chain connects TRBV27 to TRBJ2-1, with 11 bases fitting TRBD2. The V gene's germline CDR1 is MNHEY and CDR2 SMNVEV (reference sequence). CDR3 length: 15 residues. The V segment lost 6 bases and the J segment 6 bases; nucleotides outside the gene matches: 7. Here the CDR3 reads CASSLLAGVFNEQFF. CDR3 nucleotide sequence: TGTGCCAGCAGCCTACTAGCGGGAGTTTTCAATGAGCAGTTCTTC.

The genes are TRBV30 and TRBJ2-7; D is perhaps TRBD1 (6 bases). Between the trimmed V and J ends, which lost 5 bases and 2 bases, there was a span of 10 bases. The germline CDR1 and CDR2 sequences are GTSNPN and SVGIG (reference sequence). This CDR3 is built from 12 residues. The CDR3: CAWGPGAYEQYF. The CDR3 DNA reads as TGTGCCTGGGGTCCAGGGGCCTACGAGCAGTACTTC.

This chain joins TRBV5-1 and TRBJ2-3; 8 bases fit TRBD2. J lost 2 bases, V lost 0 bases, and 5 bases had no gene match. Germline V gene data show CDR1 as SGHRS and CDR2 as YFSETQ. The CDR3 runs 16 residues. The DNA of the CDR3 is TGCGCCAGCAGCTTGGTGGTAGCGGGACCCACAGATACGCAGTATTTT. It encodes CASSLVVAGPTDTQYF.

This clonotype occurred many times. V usage is TRBV19 and J usage is TRBJ2-1, with a tentative D call TRBD1 (6 bases). V was trimmed by 3 bases and J by 5 bases, leaving 14 bases between them. This CDR3 is 15 amino acids long. The germline gives CDR1 LNHDA, CDR2 SQIVND (reference sequence). CDR3: CASSIRGGTDNEQFF. The CDR3 DNA is TGTGCCAGTAGTATCAGGGGTGGAACAGACAATGAGCAGTTCTTC. The entire variable domain, with the rest obtained from reference TRBV19 and TRBJ2-1, is as follows: DGGITQSPKYLFRKEGQNVTLSCEQNLNHDAMYWYRQDPGQGLRLIYYSQIVNDFQKGDIAEGYSVSREKKESFPLTVTSAQKNPTAFYLCASSIRGGTDNEQFFGPGTRLTVL.

The chain links TRBV11-2 to TRBJ2-2; D tentatively fits TRBD1 or TRBD2 (7 bases each). The germline gives CDR1 SGHAT, CDR2 FQNNGV. Trimming left V 5 bases short and J 3 bases short, with 16 bases between. This CDR3 is 16 amino acids long. CDR3 in DNA: TGTGCCAGCAGCCCAATTCAGGGGGGGCACACCGGGGAGCTGTTTTTT. Protein: CASSPIQGGHTGELFF. Full variable domain (outside the CDR3, taken from reference TRBV11-2 and TRBJ2-2): EAGVAQSPRYKIIEKRQSVAFWCNPISGHATLYWYQQILGQGPKLLIQFQNNGVVDDSQLPKDRFSAERLKGVDSTLKIQPAKLEDSAVYLCASSPIQGGHTGELFFGEGSRLTVL.

The chain is built from TRBV3-1 and TRBJ2-2; TRBD1 is a possible D gene (6 bases). CDR1 and CDR2 from the germline V gene are LGHDT and YNNKEL (reference sequence). Trimming stripped 3 bases from V and 7 bases from J, with 9 bases between. This CDR3 has 13 amino acids. The CDR3 DNA reads TGTGCCAGCAGCCACAAGACAGGCGGGGAGCTGTTTTTT. Protein product: CASSHKTGGELFF.

This clonotype was counted between two and nine times. The chain has TRBV7-3 and TRBJ2-1; 14 nucleotides match TRBD2. With V trimmed by 2 bases and J by 0 bases, 9 bases remained unmatched. This CDR3 spans 20 amino acids. The germline gives CDR1 SGHTA, CDR2 FQGTGA. CDR3 coding DNA: TGTGCCAGCAGCTTACCCGGACTAGCGGGAGGTCCGAGCTCCTACAATGAGCAGTTCTTC. This codes for CASSLPGLAGGPSSYNEQFF.

This clonotype was counted ten times or more. This chain uses TRBV6-2 or TRBV6-3 with TRBJ2-3; D is unclear. The CDR3 is 16 residues long. The V end lost 5 bases, the J end lost 0 bases, and 15 bases lay between the germline ends. Germline CDR1 reads MNHEY; CDR2 reads SVGEGT. The CDR3 is CASSILSAKSTDTQYF. The DNA for the CDR3 is TGTGCCAGCAGTATCCTTTCGGCCAAAAGCACAGATACGCAGTATTTT.

The CDR3: CASSPLPGHYGYTF. As DNA, the CDR3 is TGTGCCAGCAGTCCCCTCCCAGGCCACTATGGCTACACCTTC. The genes are TRBV28 and TRBJ1-2, with no clear D. There are 14 residues in the CDR3. Germline loops: CDR1 MDHEN, CDR2 SYDVKM. V lost 5 bases, J lost 3 bases, and 13 bases lay in between.

This clonotype was counted many times. The chain joins TRBV12-3 or TRBV12-4 to TRBJ2-1, with a weak D call TRBD1 (5 bases). The germline V and J ends were trimmed by 7 bases and 1 base, with 26 bases remaining between them. The CDR3 consists of 19 residues. In DNA form, the CDR3 reads TGTGCCAGCAACTTTTTGCCCCCCAGCGCAAGACAGTCCTACAATGAGCAGTTCTTC. This translates into CASNFLPPSARQSYNEQFF.

This clonotype has a count of ten or more. This chain uses TRBV7-3 with TRBJ1-1; D is unresolved. The CDR3 length is 13 residues. Germline loops: CDR1 SGHTA, CDR2 FQGTGA. Trimming took off 1 base at V and 0 bases at J, with 3 bases between the two ends. The DNA for the CDR3 is TGTGCCAGCAGCTTAATGCTGAACACTGAAGCTTTCTTT. Translated, it gives CASSLMLNTEAFF.

This clonotype has a count of ten or more. This rearrangement joins TRBV7-9 to TRBJ1-6; no clear D gene. This CDR3 comprises 13 residues. Trimming took off 5 bases at V and 9 bases at J, with 11 bases between the two ends. Germline assignment: CDR1 SEHNR and CDR2 FQNEAQ (reference sequence). The chain's CDR3 is CASSQNEGSPLHF. CDR3 bases: TGTGCCAGCAGCCAAAATGAGGGTTCACCCCTCCACTTT. Together with reference TRBV7-9 and TRBJ1-6, the CDR3 gives the full variable domain: DTGVSQNPRHKITKRGQNVTFRCDPISEHNRLYWYRQTLGQGPEFLTYFQNEAQLEKSRLLSDRFSAERPKGSFSTLEIQRTEQGDSAMYLCASSQNEGSPLHFGNGTRLTVT.

On this clonotype itself: A much larger clone sits a single nucleotide away, making a read error possible. In this CDR3 the conserved last residue, phenylalanine or tryptophan, is missing, so a read error is likely. The chain combines TRBV28 with TRBJ2-2; D gene unclear. The V gene's germline CDR1 is MDHEN and CDR2 SYDVKM. V lost 3 bases and J 2 bases, leaving 7 bases between the germline ends. This CDR3 region has 14 residues. The CDR3 here is CASSLTLNTGELFS. In DNA, the CDR3 is TGTGCCAGCAGTTTGACCCTTAACACCGGGGAGCTGTTTTCT.

This clonotype was counted at least ten times. This chain joins TRBV7-8 and TRBJ2-1, with unresolved D. The CDR3 is 12 amino acids. The germline CDR1 and CDR2 sequences are SGHVS and FQNEAQ. Deletions cut 1 base from V and 8 bases from J, with 6 bases between. The CDR3 DNA reads TGTGCCAGCAGCTTAGAACTTTATGAGCAGTTCTTC. Amino acid sequence: CASSLELYEQFF.

This chain links TRBV5-1 with TRBJ1-4; D may be TRBD1 (5 bases). V was pared by 3 bases and J by 4 bases, with 10 bases between. This CDR3 contains 14 residues. The V gene's germline CDR1 is SGHRS and CDR2 YFSETQ. CDR3 DNA: TGCGCCAGCAGCTGGGAAGGGGATAATGAAAAACTGTTTTTT. Its translation is CASSWEGDNEKLFF.

In this sample, this clonotype turned up many times. The chain carries TRBV14 and TRBJ2-3; TRBD2 might be the D (6 bases). CDR1 is SGHDN and CDR2 is FVKESK in the germline V gene. V lost 6 bases to trimming and J lost 4 bases, with 11 bases between them. The CDR3 extends over 13 amino acids. The CDR3 loop reads CASSPTGADTQYF. Written as DNA, the CDR3 is TGTGCCAGCAGTCCCACGGGGGCAGATACGCAGTATTTT. Filled out from reference TRBV14 and TRBJ2-3, the complete variable domain reads EAGVTQFPSHSVIEKGQTVTLRCDPISGHDNLYWYRRVMGKEIKFLLHFVKESKQDESGMPNNRFLAERTGGTYSTLKVQPAELEDSGVYFCASSPTGADTQYFGPGTRLTVL.

This clonotype has only a few counts. The V call is TRBV5-6, the J call TRBJ2-3; 7 bases are a match to TRBD2. V shed 5 bases, J shed 0 bases, and the junction held 12 bases outside the gene matches. CDR1 is SGHDT and CDR2 is YYEEEE in the germline V gene. The CDR3 runs 17 residues. The CDR3 protein is CASRLNAQRGSTDTQYF. The CDR3 nucleotides read TGTGCCAGCAGATTAAACGCCCAGCGGGGTAGCACAGATACGCAGTATTTT.

This clonotype was seen many times. The V call is TRBV18, the J call TRBJ1-4; TRBD1 matches at 8 bases. Germline trimming cut 0 bases from V and 7 bases from J; bases unmatched to any gene: 4. Germline lookup yields CDR1 KGHSH and CDR2 LQKENI. The CDR3 extends over 15 amino acids. The CDR3 is CASSPPRDRSEKLFF. CDR3 DNA sequence: TGTGCCAGCTCACCACCCCGGGACAGGAGTGAAAAACTGTTTTTT.

This clonotype was seen at least ten times. The chain joins TRBV20-1 to TRBJ1-2; tentatively, D is TRBD1 (5 bases). The CDR3 covers 14 residues. Germline-derived CDR1 and CDR2 are DFQATT and SNEGSKA (reference sequence). Trimming pared 1 base from V and 5 bases from J, leaving 14 bases between. CDR3 region: CSARGGTLSYGYTF. CDR3 DNA: TGCAGTGCTAGAGGGGGGACCCTCTCTTATGGCTACACCTTC.

This clonotype was seen ten or more times. The V and J genes are TRBV5-1 and TRBJ1-1; possibly TRBD1 for D (5 bases). V dropped 0 bases and J dropped 0 bases, with 12 bases sitting between them. Germline-derived CDR1 and CDR2 are SGHRS and YFSETQ. The CDR3 covers 16 residues. CDR3 loop: CASSLAFGGMNTEAFF. The DNA for the CDR3 is TGCGCCAGCAGCTTGGCGTTTGGGGGTATGAACACTGAAGCTTTCTTT. Full variable domain (missing parts from reference TRBV5-1 and TRBJ1-1): KAGVTQTPRYLIKTRGQQVTLSCSPISGHRSVSWYQQTPGQGLQFLFEYFSETQRNKGNFPGRFSGRQFSNSRSEMNVSTLELGDSALYLCASSLAFGGMNTEAFFGQGTRLTVV.

V and J are TRBV6-5 and TRBJ1-3; 9 bases map to TRBD1. After removal of 2 bases from V and 0 bases from J, the junction contained 8 bases not matched to a gene. The CDR3 length is 18 residues. CDR1 is MNHEY, CDR2 SVGAGI, per germline. DNA of the CDR3: TGTGCCAGCAGTTACCACCAATCGGGACAGGGCTCTGGAAACACCATATATTTT. This encodes CASSYHQSGQGSGNTIYF.

This clonotype was observed at least ten times. The chain carries TRBV14 and TRBJ1-2; D gene unclear. The CDR3 runs to 12 residues. Trimming took off 0 bases at V and 8 bases at J, with 7 bases between the two ends. The germline V gene has CDR1 SGHDN and CDR2 FVKESK. The CDR3 DNA follows: TGTGCCAGCAGCCAAGAATACGGGGGCTACACCTTC. This translates into CASSQEYGGYTF.

This clonotype was observed a few times. V gene TRBV10-1 combines with J gene TRBJ1-1, with 8 bases matching TRBD1. Germline CDR1 and CDR2: WNHNN and SYGVQD (reference sequence). Trimming removed 1 base from V and 4 bases from J; junction bases left unmatched: 2. This CDR3 comprises 14 residues. CDR3 sequence: CASSEYRGSTEAFF. For the CDR3, the DNA is TGCGCCAGCAGTGAGTACAGGGGGAGCACTGAAGCTTTCTTT.